This record concerns one T cell receptor beta chain sequence. Its antigen is not known. The entry originates in a study of T cell responses to AZD1222 COVID-19 vaccine. Study-wide context: Second-dose intervals near 4 or 12 weeks were combined.

Sequencing used immunoSEQ multiplex PCR; TCRdb keeps in-frame clones, though not all of them. The sample contains about 130,000 clones, 89% of which appear only once. Study-level results: Two AZD1222 administrations were followed by greater Spike-specific TCR breadth and depth.

The clonotype comes from an adult in good health. The sequences come from peripheral blood, collected on day 0 of AZD1222 vaccination.

In nucleotides, the CDR3 is TGTGCCTGGAGAAGACAGGGGGACCAAGAGACCCAGTACTTC. Translated: CAWRRQGDQETQYF. This chain connects TRBV30 to TRBJ2-5, with TRBD1 matching over 9 bases. The length of the CDR3 is 14 residues. The trim removed 3 bases at V and 0 bases at J, leaving 2 bases unmatched. Germline values: CDR1 GTSNPN, CDR2 SVGIG (reference sequence).